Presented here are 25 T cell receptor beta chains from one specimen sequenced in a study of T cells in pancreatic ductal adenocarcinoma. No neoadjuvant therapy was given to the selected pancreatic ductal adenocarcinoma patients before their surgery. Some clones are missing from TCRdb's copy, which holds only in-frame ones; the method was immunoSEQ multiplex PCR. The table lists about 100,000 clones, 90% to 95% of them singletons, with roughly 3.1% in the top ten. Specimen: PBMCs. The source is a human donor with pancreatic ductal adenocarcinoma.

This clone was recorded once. Here the CDR3 DNA reads TGCGCCAGCAGCCAAGTCGGCACAGATACGCAGTATTTT. Translating it yields CASSQVGTDTQYF. The chain employs TRBV4-1 and TRBJ2-3; D uncertain. The CDR3 spans 13 residues. Trimming cost V 1 base and J 1 base, with 3 bases left between them. Germline-derived CDR1 and CDR2 are MGHRA and YSYEKL.

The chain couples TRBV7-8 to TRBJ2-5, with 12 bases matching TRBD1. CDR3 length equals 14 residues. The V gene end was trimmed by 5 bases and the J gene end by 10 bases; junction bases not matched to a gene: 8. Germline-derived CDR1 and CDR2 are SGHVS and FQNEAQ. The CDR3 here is CASSAGTGGAGQYF. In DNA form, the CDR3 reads TGTGCCAGCAGCGCCGGGACAGGGGGCGCTGGCCAGTACTTC.

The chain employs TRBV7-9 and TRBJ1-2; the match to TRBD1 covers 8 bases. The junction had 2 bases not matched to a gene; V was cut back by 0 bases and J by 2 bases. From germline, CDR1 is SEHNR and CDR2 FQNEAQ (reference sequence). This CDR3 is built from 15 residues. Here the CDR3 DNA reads TGTGCCAGCAGCTTAGCGCAGGGGGCGAACTATGGCTACACCTTC. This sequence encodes CASSLAQGANYGYTF.

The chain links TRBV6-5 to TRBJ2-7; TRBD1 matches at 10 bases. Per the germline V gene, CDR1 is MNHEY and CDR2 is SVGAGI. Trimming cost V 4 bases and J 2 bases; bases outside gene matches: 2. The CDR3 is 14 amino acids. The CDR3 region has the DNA TGTGCCAGCAGTTCCGGACAGGGGGCCTACGAGCAGTACTTC. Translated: CASSSGQGAYEQYF.

The chain's CDR3 is CASIPGGGRLEQYF. In DNA form, the CDR3 reads TGTGCCAGCATACCCGGTGGCGGGAGGCTCGAGCAGTACTTC. The rearrangement links TRBV28 to TRBJ2-7, with 8 bases that match TRBD2. The CDR3 is 14 residues long. Germline CDR1 is MDHEN and CDR2 is SYDVKM. V was clipped by 7 bases and J by 6 bases; unmatched bases: 11.

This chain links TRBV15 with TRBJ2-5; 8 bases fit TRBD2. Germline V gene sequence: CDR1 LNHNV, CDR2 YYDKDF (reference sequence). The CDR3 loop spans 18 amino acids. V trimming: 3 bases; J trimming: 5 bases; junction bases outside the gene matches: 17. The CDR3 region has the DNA TGTGCCACCAGCAGGGGCCTCCTTGCGGAGCGGGGGACGGAGACCCAGTACTTC. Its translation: CATSRGLLAERGTETQYF. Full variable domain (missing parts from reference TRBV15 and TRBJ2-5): DAMVIQNPRYQVTQFGKPVTLSCSQTLNHNVMYWYQQKSSQAPKLLFHYYDKDFNNEADTPDNFQSRRPNTSFCFLDIRSPGLGDTAMYLCATSRGLLAERGTETQYFGPGTRLLVL.

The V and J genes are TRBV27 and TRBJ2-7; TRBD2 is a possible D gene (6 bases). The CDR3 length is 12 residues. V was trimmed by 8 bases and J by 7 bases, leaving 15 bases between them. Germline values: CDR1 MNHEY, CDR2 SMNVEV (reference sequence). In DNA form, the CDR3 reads TGTGCCAGCTATAGCGGTCACGGGGAGCAGTACTTC. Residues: CASYSGHGEQYF.

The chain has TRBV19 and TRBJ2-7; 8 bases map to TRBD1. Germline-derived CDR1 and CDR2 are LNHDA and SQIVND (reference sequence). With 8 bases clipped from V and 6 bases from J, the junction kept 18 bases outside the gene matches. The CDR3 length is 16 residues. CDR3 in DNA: TGTGCCAGTTCTTCCGGGACAGGATCTCTTTTGGGCGAGCAGTACTTC. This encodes CASSSGTGSLLGEQYF.

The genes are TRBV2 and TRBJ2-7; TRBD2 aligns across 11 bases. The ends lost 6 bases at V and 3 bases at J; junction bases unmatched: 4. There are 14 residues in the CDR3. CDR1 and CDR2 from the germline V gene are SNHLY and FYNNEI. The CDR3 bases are TGTGCCAGCAGCGACGGGACTAGCGGCTACGAGCAGTACTTC. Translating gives CASSDGTSGYEQYF.

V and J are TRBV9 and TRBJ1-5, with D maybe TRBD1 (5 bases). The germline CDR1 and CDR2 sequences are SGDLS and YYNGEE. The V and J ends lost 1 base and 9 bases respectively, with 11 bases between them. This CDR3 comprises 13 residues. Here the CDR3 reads CASSVKAGGPQHF. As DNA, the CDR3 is TGTGCCAGCAGCGTAAAGGCCGGGGGGCCCCAGCATTTT.

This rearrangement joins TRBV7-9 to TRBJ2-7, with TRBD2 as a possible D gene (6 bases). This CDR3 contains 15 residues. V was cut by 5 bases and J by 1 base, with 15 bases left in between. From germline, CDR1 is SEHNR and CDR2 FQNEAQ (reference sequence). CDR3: CASSLGAAGSYEQYF. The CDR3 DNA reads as TGTGCCAGCAGCCTTGGGGCCGCGGGGTCCTACGAGCAGTACTTC.

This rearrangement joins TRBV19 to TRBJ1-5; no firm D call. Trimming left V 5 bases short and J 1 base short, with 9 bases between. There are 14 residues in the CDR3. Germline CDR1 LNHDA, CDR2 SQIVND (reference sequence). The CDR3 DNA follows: TGTGCCAGTAGTGTTTATTCGAGCAATCAGCCCCAGCATTTT. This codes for CASSVYSSNQPQHF.

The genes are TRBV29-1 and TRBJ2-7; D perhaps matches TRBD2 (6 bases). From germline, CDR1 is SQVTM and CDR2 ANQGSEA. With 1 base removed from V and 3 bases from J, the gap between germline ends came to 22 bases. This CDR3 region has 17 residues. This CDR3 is CSVEGGVPGSPVYEQYF. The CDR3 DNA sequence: TGCAGCGTTGAAGGTGGGGTACCCGGGAGTCCCGTCTACGAGCAGTACTTC.

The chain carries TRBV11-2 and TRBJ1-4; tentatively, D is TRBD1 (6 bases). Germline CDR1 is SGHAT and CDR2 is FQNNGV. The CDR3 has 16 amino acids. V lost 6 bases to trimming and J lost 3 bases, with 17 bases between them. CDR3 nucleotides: TGTGCCAGCAGGGGGGCTGCTGAGGCGGCTAATGAAAAACTGTTTTTT. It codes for CASRGAAEAANEKLFF.

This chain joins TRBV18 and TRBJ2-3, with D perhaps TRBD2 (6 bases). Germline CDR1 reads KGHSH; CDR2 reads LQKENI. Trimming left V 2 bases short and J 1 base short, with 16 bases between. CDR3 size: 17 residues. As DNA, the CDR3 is TGTGCCAGCTCACCAGAAGCCGCGGGGACCGGCACAGATACGCAGTATTTT. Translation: CASSPEAAGTGTDTQYF.

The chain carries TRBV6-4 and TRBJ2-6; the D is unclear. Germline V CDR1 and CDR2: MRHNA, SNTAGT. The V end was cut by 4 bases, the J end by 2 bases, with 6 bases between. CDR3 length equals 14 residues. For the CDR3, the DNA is TGTGCCAGCAGTGCTATAGCTGGGGCCAACGTCCTGACTTTC. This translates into CASSAIAGANVLTF.

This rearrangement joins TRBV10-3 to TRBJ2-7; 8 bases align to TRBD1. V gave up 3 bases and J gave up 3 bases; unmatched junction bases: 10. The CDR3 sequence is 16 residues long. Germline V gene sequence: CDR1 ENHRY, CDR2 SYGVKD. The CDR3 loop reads CAISDLSGTGNYEQYF. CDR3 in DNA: TGTGCCATCAGTGACCTTTCGGGGACAGGTAACTACGAGCAGTACTTC.

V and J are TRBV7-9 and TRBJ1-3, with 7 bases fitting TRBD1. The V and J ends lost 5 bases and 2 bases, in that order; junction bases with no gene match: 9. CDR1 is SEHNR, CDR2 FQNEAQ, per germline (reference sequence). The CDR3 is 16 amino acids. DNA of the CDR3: TGTGCCAGCAGCCTCGTAGGAGACAGGGCTGGAAACACCATATATTTT. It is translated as CASSLVGDRAGNTIYF.

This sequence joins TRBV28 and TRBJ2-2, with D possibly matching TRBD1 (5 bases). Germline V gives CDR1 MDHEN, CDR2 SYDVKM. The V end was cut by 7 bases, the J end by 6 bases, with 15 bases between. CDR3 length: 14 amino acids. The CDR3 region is CASTQGDRAGELFF. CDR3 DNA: TGTGCCAGCACCCAAGGGGATCGGGCCGGGGAGCTGTTTTTT.

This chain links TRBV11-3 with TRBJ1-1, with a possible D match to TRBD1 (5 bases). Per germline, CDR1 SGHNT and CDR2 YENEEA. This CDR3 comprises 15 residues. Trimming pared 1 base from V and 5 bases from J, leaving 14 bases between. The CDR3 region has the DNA TGTGCCAGCAGCTTAGGTGGAGGGGAGGGAACTGAAGCTTTCTTT. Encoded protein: CASSLGGGEGTEAFF.

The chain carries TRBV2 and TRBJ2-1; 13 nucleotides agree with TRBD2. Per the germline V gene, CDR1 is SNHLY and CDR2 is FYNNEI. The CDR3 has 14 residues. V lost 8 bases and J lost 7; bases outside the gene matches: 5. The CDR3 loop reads CASRLAGGQNEQFF. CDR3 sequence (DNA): TGTGCCAGCCGACTAGCGGGAGGACAGAATGAGCAGTTCTTC.

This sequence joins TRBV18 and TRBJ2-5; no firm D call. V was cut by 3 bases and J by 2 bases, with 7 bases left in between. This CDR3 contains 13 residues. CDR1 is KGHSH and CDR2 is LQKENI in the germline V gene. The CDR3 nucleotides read TGTGCCAGCTCACCGGAAGCGCAAGAGACCCAGTACTTC. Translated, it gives CASSPEAQETQYF.

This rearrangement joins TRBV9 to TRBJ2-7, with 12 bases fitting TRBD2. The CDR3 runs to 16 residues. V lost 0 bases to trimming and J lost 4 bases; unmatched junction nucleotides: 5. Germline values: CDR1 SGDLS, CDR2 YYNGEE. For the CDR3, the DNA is TGTGCCAGCAGCGTAGTCCGACTAGCGGGAGATTACGAGCAGTACTTC. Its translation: CASSVVRLAGDYEQYF.

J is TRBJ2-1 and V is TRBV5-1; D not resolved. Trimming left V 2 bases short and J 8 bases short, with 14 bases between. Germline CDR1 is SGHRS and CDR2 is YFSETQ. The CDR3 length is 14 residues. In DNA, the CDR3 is TGCGCCAGCAGCTTTTTGACCCCCAGGTATGAGCAGTTCTTC. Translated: CASSFLTPRYEQFF.

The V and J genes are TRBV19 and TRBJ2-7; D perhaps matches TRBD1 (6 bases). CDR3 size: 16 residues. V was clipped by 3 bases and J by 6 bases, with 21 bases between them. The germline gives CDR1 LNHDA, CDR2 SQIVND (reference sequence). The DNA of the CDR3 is TGTGCCAGTAGTATTAGCGTCGGACAGATCACTATCGAGCAGTACTTC. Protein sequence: CASSISVGQITIEQYF.